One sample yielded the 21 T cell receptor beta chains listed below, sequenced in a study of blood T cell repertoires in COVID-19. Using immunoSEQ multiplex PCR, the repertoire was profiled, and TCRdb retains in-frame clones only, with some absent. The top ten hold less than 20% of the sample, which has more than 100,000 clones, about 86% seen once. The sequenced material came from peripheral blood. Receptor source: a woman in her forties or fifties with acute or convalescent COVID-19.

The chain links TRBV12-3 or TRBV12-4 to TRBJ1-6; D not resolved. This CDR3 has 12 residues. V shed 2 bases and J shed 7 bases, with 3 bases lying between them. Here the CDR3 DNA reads TGTGCCAGCAGTTTAAGCAATTCACCCCTCCACTTT. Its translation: CASSLSNSPLHF.

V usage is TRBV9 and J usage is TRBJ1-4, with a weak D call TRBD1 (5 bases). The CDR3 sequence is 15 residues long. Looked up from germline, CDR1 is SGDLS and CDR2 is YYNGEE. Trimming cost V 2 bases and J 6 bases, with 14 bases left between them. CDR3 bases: TGTGCCAGCAGCGTTGGGGAGGGGCTTTATGAAAAACTGTTTTTT. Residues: CASSVGEGLYEKLFF.

The CDR3 spells CASGLDRTGVPEAFF. DNA of the CDR3: TGTGCTAGTGGTTTGGACCGGACAGGGGTACCTGAAGCTTTCTTT. V gene TRBV12-5 combines with J gene TRBJ1-1; 9 bases agree with TRBD1. Germline loops: CDR1 LGHNT, CDR2 FRNRAP. V was pared by 1 base and J by 6 bases, with 6 bases of the junction left unmatched. CDR3 length equals 15 residues.

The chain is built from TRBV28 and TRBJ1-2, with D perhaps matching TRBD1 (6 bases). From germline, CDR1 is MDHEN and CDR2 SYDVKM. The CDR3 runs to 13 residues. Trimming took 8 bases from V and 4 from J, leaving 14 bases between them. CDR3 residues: CASHWGGGYGYTF. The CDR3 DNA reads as TGTGCCAGCCATTGGGGGGGCGGCTATGGCTACACCTTC.

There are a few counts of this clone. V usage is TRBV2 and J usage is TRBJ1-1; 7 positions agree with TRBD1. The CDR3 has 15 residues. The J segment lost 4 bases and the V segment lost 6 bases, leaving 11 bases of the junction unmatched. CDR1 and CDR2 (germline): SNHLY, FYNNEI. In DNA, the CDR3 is TGTGCCAGCAGCCCCGAGGCAGGGGGGATCACTGAAGCTTTCTTT. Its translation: CASSPEAGGITEAFF.

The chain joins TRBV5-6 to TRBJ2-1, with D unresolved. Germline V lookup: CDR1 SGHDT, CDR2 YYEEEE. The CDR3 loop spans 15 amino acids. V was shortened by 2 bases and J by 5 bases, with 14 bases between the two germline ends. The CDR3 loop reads CASSFQVVRNNEQFF. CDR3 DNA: TGTGCCAGCAGCTTCCAGGTTGTGCGAAACAATGAGCAGTTCTTC.

Written as DNA, the CDR3 is TGCGCCAGCAGTGAGTCGAGGCAGGGTACGACTGAAGCTTTCTTT. Its translation is CASSESRQGTTEAFF. The V call is TRBV10-1, the J call TRBJ1-1, with a weak D call TRBD1 (5 bases). The CDR3 sequence is 15 residues long. CDR1 is WNHNN and CDR2 is SYGVQD in the germline V gene (reference sequence). Trimming shortened V by 0 bases and J by 5 bases, and 13 bases separated the two germline ends.

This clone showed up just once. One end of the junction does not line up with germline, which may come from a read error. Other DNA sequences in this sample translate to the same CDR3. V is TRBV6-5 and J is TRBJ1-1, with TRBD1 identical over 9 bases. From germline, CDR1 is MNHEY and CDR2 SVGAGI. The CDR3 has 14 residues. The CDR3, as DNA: TGTGCCAGCAGAGGACAGGGGCTAAGGACTGAAGCTTTTTTT. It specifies CASRGQGLRTEAFF.

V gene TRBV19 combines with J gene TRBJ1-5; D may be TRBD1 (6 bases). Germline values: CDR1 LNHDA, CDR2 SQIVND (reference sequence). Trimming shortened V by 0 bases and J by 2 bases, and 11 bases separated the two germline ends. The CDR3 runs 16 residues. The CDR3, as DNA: TGTGCCAGTAGTATAGAGGGGGGGCGAGGCAATCAGCCCCAGCATTTT. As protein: CASSIEGGRGNQPQHF.

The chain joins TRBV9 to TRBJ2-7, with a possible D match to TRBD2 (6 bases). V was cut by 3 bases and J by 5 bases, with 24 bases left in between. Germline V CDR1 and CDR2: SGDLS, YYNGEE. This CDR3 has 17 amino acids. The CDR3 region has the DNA TGTGCCAGCAGCGGATACGGAACCACCGGGAGCTTCCACGAGCAGTACTTC. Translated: CASSGYGTTGSFHEQYF. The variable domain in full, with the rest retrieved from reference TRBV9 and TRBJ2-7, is DSGVTQTPKHLITATGQRVTLRCSPRSGDLSVYWYQQSLDQGLQFLIQYYNGEERAKGNILERFSAQQFPDLHSELNLSSLELGDSALYFCASSGYGTTGSFHEQYFGPGTRLTVT.

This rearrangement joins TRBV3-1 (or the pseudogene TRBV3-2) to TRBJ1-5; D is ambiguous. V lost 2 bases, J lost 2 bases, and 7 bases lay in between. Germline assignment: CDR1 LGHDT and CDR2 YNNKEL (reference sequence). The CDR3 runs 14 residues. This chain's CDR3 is CASSQSAGNQPQHF. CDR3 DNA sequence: TGTGCCAGCAGCCAATCGGCGGGCAATCAGCCCCAGCATTTT.

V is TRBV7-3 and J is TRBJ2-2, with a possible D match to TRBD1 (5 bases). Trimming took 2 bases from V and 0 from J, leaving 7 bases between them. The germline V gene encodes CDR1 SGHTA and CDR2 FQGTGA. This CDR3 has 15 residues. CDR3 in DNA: TGTGCCAGCAGCTTAGGGGCCGCGAACACCGGGGAGCTGTTTTTT. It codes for CASSLGAANTGELFF.

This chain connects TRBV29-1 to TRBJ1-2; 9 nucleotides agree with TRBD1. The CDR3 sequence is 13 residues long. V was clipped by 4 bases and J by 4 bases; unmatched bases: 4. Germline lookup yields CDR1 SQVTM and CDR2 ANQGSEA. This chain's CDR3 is CSVGDRAIYGYTF. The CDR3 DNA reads TGCAGCGTTGGGGACAGGGCCATCTATGGCTACACCTTC.

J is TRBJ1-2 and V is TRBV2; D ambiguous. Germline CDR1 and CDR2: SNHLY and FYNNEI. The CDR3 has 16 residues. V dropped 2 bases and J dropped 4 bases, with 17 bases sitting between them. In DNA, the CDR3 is TGTGCCAGCAGTGAAACGGGCCAGACTAACTCCTATGGCTACACCTTC. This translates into CASSETGQTNSYGYTF.

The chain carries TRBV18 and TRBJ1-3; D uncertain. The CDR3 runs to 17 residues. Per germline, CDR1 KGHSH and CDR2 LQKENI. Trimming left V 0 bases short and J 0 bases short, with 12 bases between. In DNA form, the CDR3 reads TGTGCCAGCTCACCACCAACTGGGCAGAGCTCTGGAAACACCATATATTTT. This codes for CASSPPTGQSSGNTIYF.

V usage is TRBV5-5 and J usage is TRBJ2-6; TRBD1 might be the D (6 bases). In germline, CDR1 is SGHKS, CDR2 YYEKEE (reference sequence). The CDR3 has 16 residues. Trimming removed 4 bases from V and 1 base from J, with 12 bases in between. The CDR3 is CASSQQTGSGANVLTF. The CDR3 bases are TGTGCCAGCAGCCAACAAACAGGGTCTGGGGCCAACGTCCTGACTTTC.

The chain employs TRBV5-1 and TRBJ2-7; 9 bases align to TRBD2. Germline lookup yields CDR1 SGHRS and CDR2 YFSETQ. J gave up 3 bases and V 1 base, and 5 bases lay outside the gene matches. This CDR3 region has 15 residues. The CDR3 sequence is CASSLYLRGGYEQYF. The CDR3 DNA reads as TGCGCCAGCAGCTTGTACTTGCGGGGGGGCTACGAGCAGTACTTC.

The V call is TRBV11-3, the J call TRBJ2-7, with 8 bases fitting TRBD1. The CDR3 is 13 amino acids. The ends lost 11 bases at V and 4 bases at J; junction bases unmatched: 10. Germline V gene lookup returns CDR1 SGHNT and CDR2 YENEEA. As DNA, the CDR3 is TGTGCCTCTTCAGGACAGGGAGGTTACGAGCAGTACTTC. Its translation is CASSGQGGYEQYF.

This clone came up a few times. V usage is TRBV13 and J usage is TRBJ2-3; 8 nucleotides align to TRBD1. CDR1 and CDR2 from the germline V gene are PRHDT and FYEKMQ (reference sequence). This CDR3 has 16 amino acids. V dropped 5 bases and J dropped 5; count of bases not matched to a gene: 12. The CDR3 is CASSARSGGFGDTQYF. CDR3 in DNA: TGTGCCAGCAGCGCACGATCAGGGGGCTTTGGAGATACGCAGTATTTT.

The CDR3 bases are TGTGCCAGCAGTACCTCGGGACAGGGCAGCTATGGCTACACCTTC. Amino acids: CASSTSGQGSYGYTF. The genes are TRBV2 and TRBJ1-2, with 9 bases aligning to TRBD1. V was pared by 5 bases and J by 4 bases, with 8 bases of the junction left unmatched. Per the germline V gene, CDR1 is SNHLY and CDR2 is FYNNEI. The CDR3 loop spans 15 amino acids.

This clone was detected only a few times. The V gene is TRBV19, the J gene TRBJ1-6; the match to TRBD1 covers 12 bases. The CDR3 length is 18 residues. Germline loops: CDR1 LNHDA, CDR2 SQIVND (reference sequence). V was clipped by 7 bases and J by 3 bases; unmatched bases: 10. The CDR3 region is CASMGQGADRNYNSPLHF. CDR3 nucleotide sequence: TGTGCCAGTATGGGACAGGGGGCCGATAGAAACTATAATTCACCCCTCCACTTT.